This T cell receptor (beta chain) came from a study of cytomegalovirus exposure and HLA in healthy donors. Clones were sequenced by immunoSEQ multiplex PCR, and TCRdb holds only the in-frame ones, with some missing. This sample has approximately 73,000 clones; roughly 96% occur once, and the top ten carry approximately 3.5%. V lost 4 bases to trimming and J lost 4 bases, with 6 bases between them. The CDR3 covers 12 residues. CDR1 and CDR2 (germline): SNHLY, FYNNEI. This TCR was sampled from a man younger than 30 in good health and CMV-seronegative. The V and J genes are TRBV2 and TRBJ2-3; the D is unclear. The sequencing input was PBMCs. CDR3 sequence reads: CASSGIPDTQYF. The CDR3 coding sequence is TGTGCCAGCAGTGGTATCCCAGATACGCAGTATTTT. The variable domain in full, completed from reference TRBV2 and TRBJ2-3, reads EPEVTQTPSHQVTQMGQEVILRCVPISNHLYFYWYRQILGQKVEFLVSFYNNEISEKSEIFDDQFSVERPDGSNFTLKIRSTKLEDSAMYFCASSGIPDTQYFGPGTRLTVL.